This T cell receptor (beta chain) was sequenced during a study of Ad26.COV2.S vaccination and SARS-CoV-2 variants. CDR1 is MDHEN, CDR2 SYDVKM, per germline. The CDR3 is 14 residues long. V lost 5 bases and J lost 3; bases outside the gene matches: 5. Assay used: immunoSEQ multiplex PCR; TCRdb lists only in-frame clones, some missing. The table shows under 550,000 clones, with roughly 90% occurring only once. Treatment described: 19 received Ad26.COV2.S at low or high dose, single or two shots; about 5 received placebo; per-sample allocation not given. At day 63 after the first vaccine or placebo injection, samples were drawn.

Sequencing used peripheral blood, obtained in a trial of Ad26.COV2.S vaccine versus placebo. This sequence joins TRBV28 and TRBJ2-3; 7 nucleotides agree with TRBD1. This TCR was recovered from a person between 18 and 65 years old who received the Ad26.COV2.S COVID-19 vaccine or a placebo. The CDR3 spells CASSRAGGTDTQYF. The CDR3 region has the DNA TGTGCCAGCAGTAGAGCAGGGGGTACAGATACGCAGTATTTT. Complete variable domain (other parts from reference TRBV28 and TRBJ2-3): DVKVTQSSRYLVKRTGEKVFLECVQDMDHENMFWYRQDPGLGLRLIYFSYDVKMKEKGDIPEGYSVSREKKERFSLILESASTNQTSMYLCASSRAGGTDTQYFGPGTRLTVL.